This record looks at one T cell receptor (beta chain) sequence and its context. This specimen belongs to a study of blood T cell repertoires in COVID-19. The overall study: Specimens from acute and convalescent COVID-19 originated in the United States, Italy and Spain. From T cells, B-cell-depleted T cells, or PBMCs came the material, which was cDNA or gDNA.

TCRdb's table, derived via immunoSEQ multiplex PCR, lists solely in-frame clones and lacks some. The profile covers about 140,000 clones, with around four fifths appearing a single time and 9.5% to 13% taken by the ten largest. The V gene end was trimmed by 5 bases and the J gene end by 4 bases; junction bases not matched to a gene: 10. Germline V gene data show CDR1 as MNHEY and CDR2 as SMNVEV (reference sequence). This CDR3 is 15 amino acids long. The genes are TRBV27 and TRBJ2-5; 7 bases are a match to TRBD2. Sample: peripheral blood. The TCR sequence derives from a man aged 55 to 70 who had recovered from COVID-19. In DNA form, the CDR3 reads TGTGCCAGCAGTCTCGAGGGGAGGGCCGGAGAGACCCAGTACTTC. It specifies CASSLEGRAGETQYF.